A single sample gave rise to the 26 T cell receptor beta chains below, sequenced in a study of blood T cell repertoires in COVID-19. TCRdb keeps only in-frame clones here, not all; method: immunoSEQ multiplex PCR. The table records about 150,000 clones, approximately 90% of them present only once. Sequenced input: peripheral blood. These receptors all come from a woman aged 60-70 years with active or convalescent COVID-19.

This sequence joins TRBV4-1 and TRBJ1-1; D call uncertain. The CDR3 spans 13 residues. The ends were cut back, 0 bases at V and 7 bases at J, with 9 bases in the middle. The V gene's germline CDR1 is MGHRA and CDR2 YSYEKL. This CDR3 reads CASSQDSVIEAFF. The CDR3 DNA reads as TGCGCCAGCAGCCAAGATTCAGTGATTGAAGCTTTCTTT.

This clone has a single count. The chain couples TRBV7-2 to TRBJ2-1, with D tentatively TRBD1 (6 bases). Germline lookup yields CDR1 SGHTA and CDR2 FQGNSA. Trimming left V 11 bases short and J 9 bases short, with 17 bases between. CDR3 length: 12 residues. For the CDR3, the DNA is TGTGCCGGCATGGGGGCCGGCACTGAGCAGTTCTTC. Its protein product is CAGMGAGTEQFF.

The chain combines TRBV11-2 with TRBJ1-1; TRBD1 is a possible D gene (5 bases). Germline V gene data show CDR1 as SGHAT and CDR2 as FQNNGV. The CDR3 consists of 13 residues. V lost 4 bases and J 3 bases, leaving 9 bases between the germline ends. The CDR3 reads CASSSDRDTEAFF. The CDR3 DNA is TGTGCCAGCAGCTCCGACAGAGACACTGAAGCTTTCTTT.

V and J are TRBV10-3 and TRBJ1-2, with a tentative D call TRBD1 (5 bases). Trimming removed 5 bases at V and 5 bases at J, with 12 bases between. The CDR3 sequence is 13 residues long. Germline-derived CDR1 and CDR2 are ENHRY and SYGVKD. For the CDR3, the DNA is TGTGCCATCAGTAAAGTACAGGAGTATGGCTACACCTTC. It translates to CAISKVQEYGYTF.

J is TRBJ2-1 and V is TRBV13, with TRBD1 identical over 7 bases. This CDR3 is built from 12 residues. Germline trimming cut 6 bases from V and 4 bases from J; bases unmatched to any gene: 0. Looked up from germline, CDR1 is PRHDT and CDR2 is FYEKMQ (reference sequence). CDR3 sequence: CASRQGYNEQFF. DNA for the CDR3: TGTGCCAGCAGACAGGGGTACAATGAGCAGTTCTTC.

This clone was found a few times. This chain uses TRBV18 with TRBJ1-1; a possible D gene is TRBD1 (5 bases). CDR3 length equals 15 residues. The V gene lost 0 bases and the J gene lost 3 bases, with 11 bases spanning the gap. Germline-derived CDR1 and CDR2 are KGHSH and LQKENI. The CDR3 DNA sequence: TGTGCCAGCTCACCACCGGGGGAGGCTTACACTGAAGCTTTCTTT. Encoded protein: CASSPPGEAYTEAFF.

The chain couples TRBV4-3 to TRBJ1-2, with D perhaps matching TRBD1 (5 bases). The CDR3 is made up of 14 amino acids. CDR1 and CDR2 (germline): LGHNA, YSLEER. Trimming cost V 4 bases and J 7 bases, with 16 bases left between them. The CDR3 DNA is TGCGCCAGCAGCCCGCGCGGGGGTATCGGTGGCTACACCTTC. Translated, it gives CASSPRGGIGGYTF.

The rearrangement links TRBV3-1 (or the pseudogene TRBV3-2) to TRBJ1-1; TRBD1 is a possible D gene (5 bases). This CDR3 comprises 15 residues. The V end was cut by 0 bases, the J end by 0 bases, with 8 bases between. Looked up from germline, CDR1 is LGHDT and CDR2 is YNNKEL (reference sequence). The CDR3 nucleotides read TGTGCCAGCAGCCAAGATTCGGGGGTGAACACTGAAGCTTTCTTT. Protein product: CASSQDSGVNTEAFF.

The chain is built from TRBV12-5 and TRBJ1-2; TRBD1 might be the D (5 bases). Per germline, CDR1 LGHNT and CDR2 FRNRAP. Trimming removed 6 bases from V and 4 bases from J, with 15 bases in between. The CDR3 contains 14 residues. CDR3 nucleotide sequence: TGTGCTAGTGGCCCAGGGATAATCGGCTATGGCTACACCTTC. Protein sequence: CASGPGIIGYGYTF.

This clone was seen only once. The V and J genes are TRBV19 and TRBJ2-2; TRBD1 matches at 10 bases. The CDR3 totals 16 residues. The germline V gene has CDR1 LNHDA and CDR2 SQIVND (reference sequence). The trim removed 5 bases at V and 4 bases at J, leaving 7 bases unmatched. Here the CDR3 reads CASSFWTGGPTGELFF. CDR3 DNA sequence: TGTGCCAGTAGTTTTTGGACAGGGGGGCCCACCGGGGAGCTGTTTTTT.

This clone showed up just a few times. V gene TRBV4-1 combines with J gene TRBJ2-2, with TRBD2 identical over 7 bases. The germline V gene encodes CDR1 MGHRA and CDR2 YSYEKL. V shed 5 bases, J shed 1 base, and the junction held 4 bases outside the gene matches. This CDR3 is 15 amino acids long. The CDR3 loop reads CASSSRGVNTGELFF. The DNA of the CDR3 is TGCGCCAGCAGCTCCCGGGGGGTGAACACCGGGGAGCTGTTTTTT.

The chain uses TRBV5-1 and TRBJ1-1; D gene uncertain. Trimming stripped 4 bases from V and 1 base from J, with 20 bases between. Germline loops: CDR1 SGHRS, CDR2 YFSETQ. The CDR3 has 17 amino acids. The CDR3 is CASSPQSMSQENTEAFF. For the CDR3, the DNA is TGCGCCAGCAGCCCCCAGTCGATGAGCCAGGAGAACACTGAAGCTTTCTTT.

V and J are TRBV2 and TRBJ2-7, with 10 nucleotides matching TRBD1. Germline V gives CDR1 SNHLY, CDR2 FYNNEI. The CDR3 is made up of 13 amino acids. Trimming at V came to 7 bases and at J to 6 bases, leaving 6 bases not matched to a gene. CDR3 in DNA: TGTGCCAGCAAAGGGACAGGGGCGGGCGAGCAGTACTTC. This encodes CASKGTGAGEQYF. Together with reference TRBV2 and TRBJ2-7, the CDR3 gives the full variable domain: EPEVTQTPSHQVTQMGQEVILRCVPISNHLYFYWYRQILGQKVEFLVSFYNNEISEKSEIFDDQFSVERPDGSNFTLKIRSTKLEDSAMYFCASKGTGAGEQYFGPGTRLTVT.

CDR3 in amino acids: CASSEAPSGATDTQYF. For the CDR3, the DNA is TGCGCCAGCAGCGAAGCCCCTAGCGGGGCCACAGATACGCAGTATTTT. V and J are TRBV5-1 and TRBJ2-3; 9 nucleotides align to TRBD2. The CDR3 has 16 amino acids. The J segment lost 2 bases and the V segment lost 4 bases, leaving 8 bases of the junction unmatched. From germline, CDR1 is SGHRS and CDR2 YFSETQ.

This chain connects TRBV7-2 to TRBJ2-3, with D possibly being TRBD2 (6 bases). CDR3 length: 13 residues. V gave up 5 bases and J gave up 4 bases, with 10 bases separating them. Germline V gene sequence: CDR1 SGHTA, CDR2 FQGNSA. Here the CDR3 reads CASSARLADTQYF. The CDR3 DNA is TGTGCCAGCAGCGCCCGACTAGCAGATACGCAGTATTTT.

The genes are TRBV9 and TRBJ2-1; possibly TRBD2 for D (6 bases). Germline V lookup: CDR1 SGDLS, CDR2 YYNGEE. V lost 0 bases, J lost 4 bases, and 11 bases lay in between. The CDR3 is 15 amino acids. CDR3 bases: TGTGCCAGCAGCGTAGAACCAGGGAGGTACAATGAGCAGTTCTTC. Its protein is CASSVEPGRYNEQFF.

CDR3 sequence reads: CASSRQGFLNSPLHF. The CDR3, as DNA: TGTGCCAGCAGTCGACAGGGGTTTCTGAATTCACCCCTCCACTTT. This chain connects TRBV6-5 to TRBJ1-6, with TRBD1 matching over 8 bases. Germline loops: CDR1 MNHEY, CDR2 SVGAGI. V dropped 5 bases and J dropped 7; count of bases not matched to a gene: 7. The CDR3 loop spans 15 amino acids.

This clone appeared once. This chain links TRBV7-9 with TRBJ2-5, with 9 nucleotides matching TRBD2. Looked up from germline, CDR1 is SEHNR and CDR2 is FQNEAQ (reference sequence). The CDR3 extends over 15 amino acids. Trimming cost V 4 bases and J 6 bases; bases outside gene matches: 9. CDR3 nucleotides: TGTGCCAGCAGCTCCTTACCTAGCGGGGAACAGACCCAGTACTTC. This encodes CASSSLPSGEQTQYF.

In DNA, the CDR3 is TGTGCCAGCAGTTACGGAGGGTTCAATGAGCAGTTCTTC. Encoded protein: CASSYGGFNEQFF. The chain links TRBV6-6 to TRBJ2-1; a possible D gene is TRBD2 (6 bases). Per the germline V gene, CDR1 is MNHNY and CDR2 is SVGAGI (reference sequence). V was shortened by 2 bases and J by 6 bases, with 8 bases between the two germline ends. CDR3 size: 13 residues.

This clone was counted only a few times. The chain is built from TRBV7-2 and TRBJ2-2; D remains unclear. Germline assignment: CDR1 SGHTA and CDR2 FQGNSA. The V and J ends lost 5 bases and 3 bases respectively, with 7 bases between them. The CDR3 totals 13 residues. The CDR3 sequence: CASSPRYTGELFF. The CDR3 coding sequence is TGTGCCAGCAGCCCGCGCTACACCGGGGAGCTGTTTTTT. Supplemented by reference TRBV7-2 and TRBJ2-2, the full variable domain reads GAGVSQSPSNKVTEKGKDVELRCDPISGHTALYWYRQSLGQGLEFLIYFQGNSAPDKSGLPSDRFSAERTGGSVSTLTIQRTQQEDSAVYLCASSPRYTGELFFGEGSRLTVL.

The chain combines TRBV3-1 (or the pseudogene TRBV3-2) with TRBJ1-2; 7 bases map to TRBD1. The junction had 10 bases not matched to a gene; V was cut back by 4 bases and J by 8 bases. From germline, CDR1 is LGHDT and CDR2 YNNKEL (reference sequence). The CDR3 has 14 residues. The CDR3 loop reads CASSPGQFGVGYTF. Written as DNA, the CDR3 is TGTGCCAGCAGCCCGGGACAGTTCGGGGTCGGCTACACCTTC.

The gene calls are TRBV29-1 and TRBJ1-5; D gene uncertain. The germline V and J ends were trimmed by 6 bases and 6 bases, with 15 bases remaining between them. The CDR3 runs to 13 residues. Germline V gene data show CDR1 as SQVTM and CDR2 as ANQGSEA. This chain's CDR3 is CSVAKGVGQPQHF. CDR3 coding DNA: TGCAGCGTGGCTAAGGGAGTAGGTCAGCCCCAGCATTTT.

This chain joins TRBV7-2 and TRBJ1-6, with D tentatively TRBD1 (6 bases). The CDR3 loop spans 14 amino acids. V was cut by 5 bases and J by 9 bases, with 14 bases left in between. The germline gives CDR1 SGHTA, CDR2 FQGNSA. The CDR3 DNA reads as TGTGCCAGCAGCCCGGGACAACCCCCTTCACCCCTCCACTTT. Translating gives CASSPGQPPSPLHF.

V and J are TRBV3-1 (or the pseudogene TRBV3-2) and TRBJ2-2; the match to TRBD1 covers 7 bases. The V and J ends lost 4 bases and 4 bases, in that order; junction bases with no gene match: 3. The CDR3 consists of 14 residues. The germline gives CDR1 LGHDT, CDR2 YNNKEL (reference sequence). The DNA for the CDR3 is TGTGCCAGCAGCCCTTGGGACAGCACCGGGGAGCTGTTTTTT. Protein sequence: CASSPWDSTGELFF.

In this sample, this clone turned up a few times. The chain employs TRBV3-1 (or the pseudogene TRBV3-2) and TRBJ2-7; TRBD2 aligns across 12 bases. The V and J ends lost 4 bases and 2 bases, in that order; junction bases with no gene match: 0. CDR1 is LGHDT, CDR2 YNNKEL, per germline (reference sequence). CDR3 length: 14 residues. CDR3 coding DNA: TGTGCCAGCAGCCCTAGCGGGGGGGCCTACGAGCAGTACTTC. Its translation is CASSPSGGAYEQYF.

The chain joins TRBV10-3 to TRBJ2-5, with a weak D call TRBD2 (5 bases). This CDR3 contains 17 residues. Germline CDR1 is ENHRY and CDR2 is SYGVKD. Between the trimmed V and J ends, which lost 3 bases and 2 bases, there was a span of 19 bases. CDR3 sequence reads: CAISDSISRGIQETQYF. DNA for the CDR3: TGTGCCATCAGTGATTCCATCTCCCGGGGTATACAAGAGACCCAGTACTTC.